This T cell receptor beta chain was documented in a study of blood T cell repertoires in COVID-19 (dated by TCRdb to 2019 to 2021). Context from the whole study: The collaborator samples originated in the United States, Italy and Spain and spanned the acute and convalescent phases of COVID-19. The prospective study material was composed of cDNA or gDNA derived from T cells, B-cell-depleted T cells, or PBMCs. Subjects who had been exposed to COVID-19, were actively infected with it, or had recovered from it provided the deeply sampled blood TCRbeta repertoires that made up the dataset. The repertoires were released in a freely available public database meant as a resource for research on the immune response to SARS-CoV-2. The samples were drawn from two sources: the first 160 participants of the ongoing ImmuneRACE study, and some 1,300 subjects contributed by 6 global collaborators. Sample metadata almost always included a de-identified subject ID, COVID-19 status, age in years and sex. Where available, HLA class I and class II types were taken from metadata supplied by the sample provider and were not determined by assay-based typing. Study-wide conclusions, independent of this receptor: The amount of clinical and demographic metadata varied by source and participant and was provided uncurated.

Counted from cysteine to phenylalanine, this CDR3 has 14 amino acids. CDR3 DNA only is kept here, 42 bases in frame from base 1. V lost 3 bases and J lost 2 bases; the stretch between them is 11 bases long. CDR1 and CDR2 (SGHRS, YFSETQ) derive from the germline V gene. The immunoSEQ Assay, a bias-controlled multiplex PCR, was used to amplify TCRbeta CDR3 regions from genomic DNA. Per the authors' processing: Within the assay, amplification of reference gene primers was used to estimate how many nucleated cells each sample contained. To quantify the absolute abundance of each unique TCRbeta CDR3 rearrangement, sequence reads were collapsed and filtered. For each sample, productive Simpson clonality was calculated as the square root of Simpson's diversity index over productive rearrangements. In TCRdb, the immuneACCESS table is reduced to in-frame sequences with V and J assigned. These tables do not hold every clone; where another copy was compared, an unresolved V gene accounts for under half, and the others remain unexplained. The DNA was the basis for D and trimming; V, J and clone size are from that table. This sample holds just over 70,000 clones; 80% were observed only once. The top ten constitute around a sixth of the sample.

Of note for this clone: Its antigen has not been determined. No clone much larger than this one lies a single base away; base qualities are absent.

Samples from volunteer blood donors who had recovered from COVID-19 were contributed by a second Seattle source. Each collaborating institution followed its own protocols to collect whole blood in K2EDTA tubes. Collaborator samples were shipped for TCRbeta analysis as frozen whole blood, isolated PBMCs, or DNA extracted from either sample type. The origin of this receptor is a man between 65 and 85 years old who had recovered from COVID-19. The material sequenced was peripheral blood. This receptor chain uses TRBV5-1 and TRBJ2-5, with an unclear D gene assignment. The sequenced DNA: TGCGCCAGCAGCTCTGCTCTCGGGCAAGAGACCCAGTACTTC. Its product reads: CASSSALGQETQYF. Extended through the reference TRBV5-1 and TRBJ2-5 proteins, this CDR3 yields the full variable domain: KAGVTQTPRYLIKTRGQQVTLSCSPISGHRSVSWYQQTPGQGLQFLFEYFSETQRNKGNFPGRFSGRQFSNSRSEMNVSTLELGDSALYLCASSSALGQETQYFGPGTRLLVL.